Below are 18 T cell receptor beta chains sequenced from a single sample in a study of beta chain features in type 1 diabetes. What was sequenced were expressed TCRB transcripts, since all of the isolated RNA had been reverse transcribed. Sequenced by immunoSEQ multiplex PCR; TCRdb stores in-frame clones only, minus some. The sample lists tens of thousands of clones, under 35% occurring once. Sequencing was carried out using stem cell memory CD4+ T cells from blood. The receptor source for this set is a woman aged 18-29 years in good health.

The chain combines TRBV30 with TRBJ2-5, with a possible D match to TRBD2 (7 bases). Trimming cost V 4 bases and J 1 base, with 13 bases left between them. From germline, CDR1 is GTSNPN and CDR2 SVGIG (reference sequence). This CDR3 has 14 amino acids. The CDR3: CAWKRGALQETQYF. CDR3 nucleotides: TGTGCCTGGAAACGGGGGGCACTCCAAGAGACCCAGTACTTC.

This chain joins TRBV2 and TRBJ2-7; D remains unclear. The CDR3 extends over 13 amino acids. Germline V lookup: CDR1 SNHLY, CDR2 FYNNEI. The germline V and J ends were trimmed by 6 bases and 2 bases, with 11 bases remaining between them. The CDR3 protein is CASSADNPYEQYF. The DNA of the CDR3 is TGTGCCAGCAGCGCCGACAACCCCTACGAGCAGTACTTC.

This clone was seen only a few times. CDR3 DNA: TGCGCCAGCAGCCTAAGACTCAGCTCTGGGGCCAACGTCCTGACTTTC. Translation gives CASSLRLSSGANVLTF. V gene TRBV4-1 combines with J gene TRBJ2-6; D gene unclear. The CDR3 is 16 amino acids. Trimming stripped 4 bases from V and 0 bases from J, with 10 bases between. CDR1 and CDR2 from the germline V gene are MGHRA and YSYEKL.

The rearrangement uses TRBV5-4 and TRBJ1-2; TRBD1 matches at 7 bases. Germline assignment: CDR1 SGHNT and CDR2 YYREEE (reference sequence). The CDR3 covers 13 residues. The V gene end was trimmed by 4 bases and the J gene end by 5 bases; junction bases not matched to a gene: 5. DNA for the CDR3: TGTGCCAGCAGCCGGGACAGCACGTATGGCTACACCTTC. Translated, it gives CASSRDSTYGYTF.

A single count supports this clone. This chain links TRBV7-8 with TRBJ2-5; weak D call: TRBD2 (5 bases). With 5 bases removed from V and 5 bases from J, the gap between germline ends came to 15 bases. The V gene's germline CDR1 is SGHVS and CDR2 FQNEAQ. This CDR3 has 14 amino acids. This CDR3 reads CASSPEREGETQYF. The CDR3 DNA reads TGTGCCAGCAGCCCCGAAAGAGAGGGCGAGACCCAGTACTTC.

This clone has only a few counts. CDR3 sequence reads: CASSPAQDYEQYF. CDR3 DNA sequence: TGCGCCAGCAGCCCGGCACAGGATTACGAGCAGTACTTC. This chain uses TRBV5-1 with TRBJ2-7, with D possibly matching TRBD1 (5 bases). The CDR3 length is 13 residues. Germline loops: CDR1 SGHRS, CDR2 YFSETQ. V gave up 4 bases and J gave up 4 bases, with 12 bases separating them.

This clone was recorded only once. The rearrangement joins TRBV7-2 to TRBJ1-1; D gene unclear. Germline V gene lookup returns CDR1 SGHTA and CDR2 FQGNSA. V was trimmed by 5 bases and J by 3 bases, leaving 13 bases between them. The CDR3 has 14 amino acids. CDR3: CASSLQTGDTEAFF. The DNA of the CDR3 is TGTGCCAGCAGCCTGCAAACCGGGGACACTGAAGCTTTCTTT. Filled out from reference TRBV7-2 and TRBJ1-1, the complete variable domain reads GAGVSQSPSNKVTEKGKDVELRCDPISGHTALYWYRQSLGQGLEFLIYFQGNSAPDKSGLPSDRFSAERTGGSVSTLTIQRTQQEDSAVYLCASSLQTGDTEAFFGQGTRLTVV.

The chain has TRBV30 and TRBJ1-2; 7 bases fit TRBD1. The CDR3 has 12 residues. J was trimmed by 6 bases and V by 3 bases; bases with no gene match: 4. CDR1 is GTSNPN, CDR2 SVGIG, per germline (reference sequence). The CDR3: CAWSPQGDGYTF. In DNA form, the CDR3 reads TGTGCCTGGAGCCCCCAGGGGGATGGCTACACCTTC.

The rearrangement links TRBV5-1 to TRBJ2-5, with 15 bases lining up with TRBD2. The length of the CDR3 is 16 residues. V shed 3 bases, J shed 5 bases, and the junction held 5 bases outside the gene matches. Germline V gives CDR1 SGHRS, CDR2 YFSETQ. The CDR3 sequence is CASSWGLAGGSETQYF. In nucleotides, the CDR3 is TGCGCCAGCAGCTGGGGACTAGCGGGAGGTTCGGAGACCCAGTACTTC.

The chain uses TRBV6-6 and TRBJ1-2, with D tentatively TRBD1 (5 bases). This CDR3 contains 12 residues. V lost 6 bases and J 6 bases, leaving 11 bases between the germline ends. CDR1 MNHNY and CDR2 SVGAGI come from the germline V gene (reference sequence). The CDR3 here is CASRQEKDGYTF. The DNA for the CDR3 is TGTGCCAGCAGACAGGAGAAGGATGGCTACACCTTC.

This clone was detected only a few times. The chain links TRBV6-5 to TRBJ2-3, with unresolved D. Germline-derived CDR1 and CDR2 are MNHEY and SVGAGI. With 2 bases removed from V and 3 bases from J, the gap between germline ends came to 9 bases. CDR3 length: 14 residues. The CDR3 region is CASSYAAQTDTQYF. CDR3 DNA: TGTGCCAGCAGTTACGCGGCCCAGACAGATACGCAGTATTTT.

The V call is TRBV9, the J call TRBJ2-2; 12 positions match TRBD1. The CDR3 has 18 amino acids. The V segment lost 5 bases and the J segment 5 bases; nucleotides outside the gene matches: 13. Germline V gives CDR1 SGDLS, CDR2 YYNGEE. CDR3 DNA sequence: TGTGCCAGCAGTCCCGAGGGGACAGGGGGCTGGGGGACCGGGGAGCTGTTTTTT. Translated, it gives CASSPEGTGGWGTGELFF.

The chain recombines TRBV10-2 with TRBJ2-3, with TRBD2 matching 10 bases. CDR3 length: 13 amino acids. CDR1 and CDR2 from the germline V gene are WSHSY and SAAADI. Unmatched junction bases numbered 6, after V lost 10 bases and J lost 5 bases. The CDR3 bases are TGCGCCATCCGACTAGCGGGTGGAGATACGCAGTATTTT. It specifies CAIRLAGGDTQYF.

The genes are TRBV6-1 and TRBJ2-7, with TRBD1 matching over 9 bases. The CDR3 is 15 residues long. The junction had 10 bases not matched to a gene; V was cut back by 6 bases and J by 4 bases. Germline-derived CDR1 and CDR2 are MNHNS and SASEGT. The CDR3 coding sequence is TGTGCCAGCAGGCCCGGGACAGGGAGTACATACGAGCAGTACTTC. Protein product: CASRPGTGSTYEQYF.

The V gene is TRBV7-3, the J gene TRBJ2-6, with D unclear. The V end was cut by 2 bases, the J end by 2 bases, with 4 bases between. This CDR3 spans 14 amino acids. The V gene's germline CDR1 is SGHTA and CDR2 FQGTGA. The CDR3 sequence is CASSLSTGANVLTF. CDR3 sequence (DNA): TGTGCCAGCAGCTTATCTACTGGGGCCAACGTCCTGACTTTC.

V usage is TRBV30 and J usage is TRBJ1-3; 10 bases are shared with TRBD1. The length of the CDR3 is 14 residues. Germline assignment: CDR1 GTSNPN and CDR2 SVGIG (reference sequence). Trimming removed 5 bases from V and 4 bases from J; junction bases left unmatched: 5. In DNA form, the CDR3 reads TGTGCCTGGGGGACAGGGGTCTCAGGAAACACCATATATTTT. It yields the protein CAWGTGVSGNTIYF.

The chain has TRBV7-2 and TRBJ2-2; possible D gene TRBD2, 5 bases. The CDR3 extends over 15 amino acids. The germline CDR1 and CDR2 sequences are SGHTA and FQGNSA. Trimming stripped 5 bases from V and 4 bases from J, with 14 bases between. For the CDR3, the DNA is TGTGCCAGCAGCCCTAGCTCCGAGGGCACCGGGGAGCTGTTTTTT. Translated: CASSPSSEGTGELFF.

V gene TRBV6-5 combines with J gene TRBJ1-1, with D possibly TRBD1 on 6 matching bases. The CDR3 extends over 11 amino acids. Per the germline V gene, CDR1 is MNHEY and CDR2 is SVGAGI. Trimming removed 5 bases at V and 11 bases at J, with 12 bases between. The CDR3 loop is CASSRTVFAFF. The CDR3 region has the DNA TGTGCCAGCAGTAGGACAGTTTTTGCTTTCTTT.